This TCR beta chain was sequenced in a study of T cells expressing NK-cell markers. TCRdb reanalyzed the 5' RACE reads, giving one entry per CDR3 protein sequence and no DNA. In all, the sample yields about 370,000 distinct CDR3 sequences. A note on this clonotype: What it recognizes is unknown.

The CDR3 loop spans 15 amino acids. Germline V CDR1 and CDR2: SNHLY, FYNNEI. Study-wide results and caveats: Topping the CD3+CD56-NKG2C+ fraction as well were these clonotypes, in a few donors.

The chain uses TRBV2 and TRBJ2-7; absent DNA, TCRdb's TRBD1 call cannot be checked. The clonotype originates from a woman in her forties or fifties in good health. What was sequenced was blood T cells: a sorted CD56 or NKG2C T cell subset, CD4+ or CD8+ T cells, or bulk PBMC T cells (not recorded which). The CDR3 sequence: CASRDDRAGAYEQYF.